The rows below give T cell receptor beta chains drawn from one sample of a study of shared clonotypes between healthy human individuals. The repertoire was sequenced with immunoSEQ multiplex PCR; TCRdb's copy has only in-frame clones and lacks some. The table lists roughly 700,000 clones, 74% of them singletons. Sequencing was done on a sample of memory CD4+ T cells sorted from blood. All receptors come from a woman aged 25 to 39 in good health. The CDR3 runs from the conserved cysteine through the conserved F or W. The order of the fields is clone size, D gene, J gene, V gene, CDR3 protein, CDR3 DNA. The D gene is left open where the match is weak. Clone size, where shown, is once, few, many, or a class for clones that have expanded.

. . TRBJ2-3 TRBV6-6 CASSYMGAPTDTQYF TGTGCCAGCAGTTACATGGGGGCCCCCACAGATACGCAGTATTTT
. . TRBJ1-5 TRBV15 CATSRVAGSNQPQHF TGTGCCACCAGCAGAGTGGCAGGTAGCAATCAGCCCCAGCATTTT
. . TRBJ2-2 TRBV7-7 CASSPSGTANTGELFF TGTGCCAGCAGCCCCTCCGGGACCGCGAACACCGGGGAGCTGTTTTTT
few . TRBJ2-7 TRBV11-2 CASSLGTLPWGEQYF TGTGCCAGCAGCTTAGGGACACTCCCTTGGGGCGAGCAGTACTTC
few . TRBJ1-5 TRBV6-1 CASSESSPYSNQPQHF TGTGCCAGCAGTGAAAGTTCACCCTATAGCAATCAGCCCCAGCATTTT
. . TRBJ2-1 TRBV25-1 CASSESRVSEQFF TGTGCCAGCAGTGAATCCAGGGTTTCGGAGCAGTTCTTC
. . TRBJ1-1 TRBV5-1 CASSLGPMNTEAFF TGCGCCAGCAGCCTTGGGCCCATGAACACTGAAGCTTTCTTT
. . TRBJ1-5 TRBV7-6 CASSLGPPASNQPQHF TGTGCCAGCAGCTTAGGTCCGCCCGCTAGCAATCAGCCCCAGCATTTT
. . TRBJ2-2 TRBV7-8 CASSLNTGELFF TGTGCCAGCAGCTTAAACACCGGGGAGCTGTTTTTT
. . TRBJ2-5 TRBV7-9 CASSLGAGLGETQYF TGTGCCAGCAGCTTAGGGGCGGGCCTGGGAGAGACCCAGTACTTC
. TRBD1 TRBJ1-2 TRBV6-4 CASRHRGAGYTF TGTGCCAGCAGGCACAGGGGGGCTGGCTACACCTTC
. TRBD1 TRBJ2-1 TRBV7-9 CASSLRQGLRNEQFF TGTGCCAGCAGCCTTCGACAGGGTCTGCGGAATGAGCAGTTCTTC
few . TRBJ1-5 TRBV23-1 CASLPAPGERGQPQHF TGCGCCAGCCTCCCTGCCCCAGGGGAGAGGGGTCAGCCCCAGCATTTT
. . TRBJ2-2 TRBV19 CASSIVSGGGTGELFF TGTGCCAGTAGTATAGTTTCGGGGGGCGGGACCGGGGAGCTGTTTTTT
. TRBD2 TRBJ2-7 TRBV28 CASTTPGLAGGSADYEQYF TGTGCCAGTACGACACCGGGACTAGCGGGAGGATCAGCAGACTACGAGCAGTACTTC
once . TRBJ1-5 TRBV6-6 CASKGEGNQPQHF TGTGCCAGCAAAGGGGAGGGCAATCAGCCCCAGCATTTT
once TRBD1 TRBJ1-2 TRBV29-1 CSSSRETGEYGYTF TGCAGCTCGAGCAGGGAGACAGGGGAGTACGGCTACACCTTC
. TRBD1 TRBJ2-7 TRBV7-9 CASSWDRGAYEQYF TGTGCCAGCAGCTGGGACAGGGGAGCCTACGAGCAGTACTTC
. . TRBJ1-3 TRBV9 CASRGGSGAGNTIYF TGTGCCAGCAGAGGGGGGAGCGGTGCAGGAAACACCATATATTTT
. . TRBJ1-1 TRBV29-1 CSVVRDTEAFF TGCAGCGTTGTCAGAGACACTGAAGCTTTCTTT
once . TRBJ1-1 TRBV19 CASREDRNTEAFF TGTGCCAGTAGGGAGGACAGAAACACTGAAGCTTTCTTT
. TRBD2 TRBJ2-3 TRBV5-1 CASSQGLAGETDTQYF TGCGCCAGCAGCCAAGGACTAGCGGGAGAAACAGATACGCAGTATTTT
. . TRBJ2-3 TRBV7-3 CASSLATRSKGVVQYF TGTGCCAGCAGCTTAGCGACTAGATCGAAAGGGGTCGTGCAGTATTTT
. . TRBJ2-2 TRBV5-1 CASTRGTLGTGELFF TGCGCCAGCACTAGGGGCACTTTGGGCACCGGGGAGCTGTTTTTT
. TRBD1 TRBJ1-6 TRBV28 CASTLHGQGASPLHF TGTGCCAGCACCTTACACGGACAGGGGGCTTCACCCCTCCACTTT
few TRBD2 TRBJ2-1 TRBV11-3 CASSLPLAGGRNEQFF TGTGCCAGCAGCTTACCCCTAGCGGGAGGGAGGAATGAGCAGTTCTTC
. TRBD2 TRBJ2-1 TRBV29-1 CSGSQTSVSYNEQFF TGCAGCGGCTCTCAGACTAGCGTCTCCTACAATGAGCAGTTCTTC
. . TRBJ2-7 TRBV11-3 CASSSGTVAVSEQYF TGTGCCAGCAGCTCCGGGACCGTTGCGGTTTCCGAGCAGTACTTC
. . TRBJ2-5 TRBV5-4 CASGRQQETQYF TGTGCCAGCGGAAGACAGCAAGAGACCCAGTACTTC
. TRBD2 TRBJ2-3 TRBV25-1 CASEPRGAKGWYTDTQYF TGTGCCAGCGAACCGCGGGGGGCCAAAGGGTGGTACACAGATACGCAGTATTTT
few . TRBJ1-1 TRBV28 CASSGYNVNTEAFF TGTGCCAGCAGTGGGTATAATGTCAACACTGAAGCTTTCTTT
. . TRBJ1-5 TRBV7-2 CASSLGLRENQPQHF TGTGCCAGCAGCTTAGGCCTGAGGGAGAATCAGCCCCAGCATTTT
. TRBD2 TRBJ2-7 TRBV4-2 CASSPHGPSGPLPGREQYF TGTGCCAGCAGCCCCCACGGGCCTAGCGGGCCCCTCCCCGGTCGCGAGCAGTACTTC
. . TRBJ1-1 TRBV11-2 CASSPVPRQENTEAFF TGTGCCAGCAGCCCCGTACCTCGTCAGGAGAACACTGAAGCTTTCTTT
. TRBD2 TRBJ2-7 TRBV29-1 CSALLAGAREQYF TGCAGCGCCCTACTAGCGGGAGCGCGCGAGCAGTACTTC
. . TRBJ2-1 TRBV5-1 CASSFRQAAGNEQFF TGCGCCAGCAGCTTTCGTCAGGCCGCGGGGAATGAGCAGTTCTTC
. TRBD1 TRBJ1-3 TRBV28 CASSLGPLDRVGGNTIYF TGTGCCAGCAGTTTGGGGCCCTTGGACAGGGTCGGGGGAAACACCATATATTTT
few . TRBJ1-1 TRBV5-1 CASSLDARGRNTEAFF TGCGCCAGCAGCTTGGATGCTAGGGGAAGAAACACTGAAGCTTTCTTT
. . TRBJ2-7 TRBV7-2 CASSLQVPYEQYF TGTGCCAGCAGCCTACAGGTGCCGTACGAGCAGTACTTC
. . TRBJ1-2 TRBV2 CASSRGTPGGYTF TGTGCCAGCAGCCGCGGGACCCCTGGGGGCTACACCTTC
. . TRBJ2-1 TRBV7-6 CASSLGETYNEQFF TGTGCCAGCAGCTTGGGAGAGACCTACAATGAGCAGTTCTTC
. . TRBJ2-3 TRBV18 CASSPQGSSTDTQYF TGTGCCAGCTCACCGCAGGGTTCCAGCACAGATACGCAGTATTTT
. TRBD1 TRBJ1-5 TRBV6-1 CASSEAPGQGNQPQHF TGTGCCAGCAGTGAAGCCCCCGGACAGGGCAATCAGCCCCAGCATTTT
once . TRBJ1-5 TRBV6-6 CASSYQYSNQPQHF TGTGCCAGCAGTTACCAATATAGCAATCAGCCCCAGCATTTT
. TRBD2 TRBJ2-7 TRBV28 CASSSPGTSGINYEQYF TGTGCCAGCAGTAGTCCCGGGACTAGCGGGATCAACTACGAGCAGTACTTC
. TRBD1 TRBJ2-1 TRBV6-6 CASSQIRQGGRDEQFF TGTGCCAGCAGCCAAATTCGACAGGGTGGACGTGATGAGCAGTTCTTC
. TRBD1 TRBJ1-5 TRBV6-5 CASSTGGGNQPQHF TGTGCCAGCAGTACAGGGGGTGGCAATCAGCCCCAGCATTTT
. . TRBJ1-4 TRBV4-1 CASSHRGLGAQPPREKLFF TGCGCCAGCAGCCACCGGGGGTTGGGGGCACAACCCCCGAGGGAAAAACTGTTTTTT
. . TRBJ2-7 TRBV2 CASRPDEMGEQYF TGTGCCAGCAGACCGGACGAGATGGGGGAGCAGTACTTC
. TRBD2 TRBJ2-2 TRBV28 CASGTSVGGELFF TGTGCCAGTGGGACTAGCGTTGGCGGGGAGCTGTTTTTT
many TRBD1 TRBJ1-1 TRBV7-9 CASIELTGGTEAFF TGTGCCAGCATTGAATTGACAGGGGGTACTGAAGCTTTCTTT
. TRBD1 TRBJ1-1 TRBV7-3 CASSDDRGPEAFF TGTGCCAGCAGTGACGACAGGGGACCTGAAGCTTTCTTT
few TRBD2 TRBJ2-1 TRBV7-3 CASRATSGTYNEQFF TGTGCCAGCAGGGCCACTAGCGGAACCTACAATGAGCAGTTCTTC
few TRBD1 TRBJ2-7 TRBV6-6 CASSSTGSPYEQYF TGTGCCAGCAGCTCGACAGGGAGCCCCTACGAGCAGTACTTC
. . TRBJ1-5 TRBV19 CASSEGISQPQHF TGTGCCTCGAGTGAGGGGATATCTCAGCCCCAGCATTTT